The clone carrying this T cell receptor (beta chain) was seen only a few times. The antigen is unknown. Scientists made TCR beta libraries using quantitative 5'-RACE with molecular barcodes. TCRdb re-analysed the 5' RACE reads in MiXCR, keeping a single row per CDR3 protein. The sample has 200,000 to 300,000 distinct CDR3 sequences, around 32% seen once. The source of the sample is a study of CD8 T cells in ankylosing spondylitis. Regarding the study as a whole: Within peripheral blood, clones linked to disease were CD8+ and relatively rare. Seemingly distinctive of ankylosing spondylitis blood was a TCR beta motif formed by eight highly homologous variants. Some motif variants were previously reported in reactive arthritis synovial fluid and blood.

The CDR3 length is 11 residues. V was pared by 8 bases and J by 7 bases, with 12 bases between. CDR1 is MDHEN, CDR2 SYDVKM, per germline. The V gene is TRBV28, the J gene TRBJ2-7, with D possibly TRBD2 on 5 matching bases. The sample taken for sequencing was blood, either unsorted or a sorted T cell fraction (not recorded which). This receptor was obtained from a male donor with ankylosing spondylitis or in good health (not recorded which). The CDR3 loop reads CASPPRREQYF. CDR3 nucleotide sequence: TGTGCCAGCCCTCCCCGGAGGGAGCAGTACTTC.